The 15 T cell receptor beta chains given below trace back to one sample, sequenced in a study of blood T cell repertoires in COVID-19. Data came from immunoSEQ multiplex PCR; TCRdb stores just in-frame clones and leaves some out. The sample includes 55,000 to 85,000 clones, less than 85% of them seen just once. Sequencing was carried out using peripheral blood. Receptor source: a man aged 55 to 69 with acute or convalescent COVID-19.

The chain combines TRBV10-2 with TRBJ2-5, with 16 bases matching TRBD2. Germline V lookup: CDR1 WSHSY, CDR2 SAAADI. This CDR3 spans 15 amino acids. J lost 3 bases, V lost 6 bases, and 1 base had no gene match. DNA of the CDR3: TGCGCCAGCAGGGGGACTAGCGGGGGGGAAGAGACCCAGTACTTC. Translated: CASRGTSGGEETQYF.

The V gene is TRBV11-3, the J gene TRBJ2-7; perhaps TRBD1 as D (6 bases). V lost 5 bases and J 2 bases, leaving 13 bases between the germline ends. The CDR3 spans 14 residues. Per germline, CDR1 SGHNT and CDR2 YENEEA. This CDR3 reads CASSRGQPPYEQYF. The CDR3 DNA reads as TGTGCCAGCAGCCGCGGACAGCCTCCCTACGAGCAGTACTTC.

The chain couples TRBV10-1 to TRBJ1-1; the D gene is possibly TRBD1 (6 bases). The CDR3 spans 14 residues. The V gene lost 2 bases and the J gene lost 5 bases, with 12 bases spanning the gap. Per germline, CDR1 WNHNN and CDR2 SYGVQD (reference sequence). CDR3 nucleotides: TGCGCCAGCAGTGAGGGGGGCAGGGGAACTGAAGCTTTCTTT. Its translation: CASSEGGRGTEAFF.

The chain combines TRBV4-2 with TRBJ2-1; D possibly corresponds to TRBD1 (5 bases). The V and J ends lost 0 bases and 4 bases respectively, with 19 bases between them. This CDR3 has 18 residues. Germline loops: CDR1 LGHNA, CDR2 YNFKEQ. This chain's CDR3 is CASSQDLYRGGKYNEQFF. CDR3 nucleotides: TGTGCCAGCAGCCAAGATCTGTATAGGGGCGGAAAATACAATGAGCAGTTCTTC.

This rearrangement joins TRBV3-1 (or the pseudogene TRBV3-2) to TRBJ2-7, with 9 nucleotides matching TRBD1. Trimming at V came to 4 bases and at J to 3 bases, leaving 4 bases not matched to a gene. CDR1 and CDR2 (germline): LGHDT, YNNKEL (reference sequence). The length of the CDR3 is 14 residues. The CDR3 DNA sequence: TGTGCCAGCAGCCCCGGGACAGGGCTCTACGAGCAGTACTTC. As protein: CASSPGTGLYEQYF.

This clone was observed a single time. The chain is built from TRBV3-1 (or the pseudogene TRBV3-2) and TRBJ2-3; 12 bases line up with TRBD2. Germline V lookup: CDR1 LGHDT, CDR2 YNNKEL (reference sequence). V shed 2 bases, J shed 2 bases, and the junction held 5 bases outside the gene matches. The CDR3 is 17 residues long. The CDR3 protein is CASSQLTSGGTTDTQYF. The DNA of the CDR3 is TGTGCCAGCAGCCAATTAACTAGCGGGGGGACCACAGATACGCAGTATTTT.

Written as DNA, the CDR3 is TGTGCCAGCAGCGATGGGGGAGGGGGTATTGGTGGAAACACCATATATTTT. This gives the protein CASSDGGGGIGGNTIYF. The rearrangement uses TRBV9 and TRBJ1-3, with D possibly matching TRBD1 (6 bases). Trimming stripped 3 bases from V and 3 bases from J, with 19 bases between. This CDR3 spans 17 amino acids. Germline CDR1 is SGDLS and CDR2 is YYNGEE. Drawing the rest from reference TRBV9 and TRBJ1-3, the complete variable domain is DSGVTQTPKHLITATGQRVTLRCSPRSGDLSVYWYQQSLDQGLQFLIQYYNGEERAKGNILERFSAQQFPDLHSELNLSSLELGDSALYFCASSDGGGGIGGNTIYFGEGSWLTVV.

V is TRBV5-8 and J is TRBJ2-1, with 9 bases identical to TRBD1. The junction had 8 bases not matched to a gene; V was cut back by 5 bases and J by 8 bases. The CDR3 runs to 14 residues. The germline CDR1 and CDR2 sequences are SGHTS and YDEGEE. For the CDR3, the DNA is TGTGCCAGCAGGGGAGGACAGGGGTACGATGAGCAGTTCTTC. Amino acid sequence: CASRGGQGYDEQFF.

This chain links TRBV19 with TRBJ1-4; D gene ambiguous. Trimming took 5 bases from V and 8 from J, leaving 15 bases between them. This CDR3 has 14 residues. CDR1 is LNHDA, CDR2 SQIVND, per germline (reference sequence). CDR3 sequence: CASSSDTEGEKLFF. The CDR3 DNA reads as TGTGCCAGTAGTTCCGACACCGAGGGCGAAAAACTGTTTTTT. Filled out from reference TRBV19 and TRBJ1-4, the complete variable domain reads DGGITQSPKYLFRKEGQNVTLSCEQNLNHDAMYWYRQDPGQGLRLIYYSQIVNDFQKGDIAEGYSVSREKKESFPLTVTSAQKNPTAFYLCASSSDTEGEKLFFGSGTQLSVL.

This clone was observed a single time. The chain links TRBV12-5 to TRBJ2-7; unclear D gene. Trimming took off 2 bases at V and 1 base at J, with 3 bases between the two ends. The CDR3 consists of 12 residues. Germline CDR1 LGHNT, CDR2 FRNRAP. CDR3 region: CASGLLSYEQYF. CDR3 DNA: TGTGCTAGTGGTTTGCTGTCCTACGAGCAGTACTTC.

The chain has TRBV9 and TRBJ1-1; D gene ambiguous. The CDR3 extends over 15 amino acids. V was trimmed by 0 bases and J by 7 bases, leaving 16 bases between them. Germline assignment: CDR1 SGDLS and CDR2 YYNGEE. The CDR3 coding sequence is TGTGCCAGCAGCGTAGCAGTAGGCGAGGGTGGTGAAGCTTTCTTT. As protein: CASSVAVGEGGEAFF.

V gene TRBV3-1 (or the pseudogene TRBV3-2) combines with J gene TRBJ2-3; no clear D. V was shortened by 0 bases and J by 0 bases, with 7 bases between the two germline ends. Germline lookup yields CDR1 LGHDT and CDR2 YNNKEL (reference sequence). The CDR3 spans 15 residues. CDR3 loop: CASSQDGPSTDTQYF. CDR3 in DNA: TGTGCCAGCAGCCAAGATGGGCCCAGCACAGATACGCAGTATTTT.

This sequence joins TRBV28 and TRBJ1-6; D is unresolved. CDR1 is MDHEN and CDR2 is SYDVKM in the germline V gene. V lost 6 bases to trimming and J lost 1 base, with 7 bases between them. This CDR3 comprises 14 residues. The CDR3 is CASRVASYNSPLHF. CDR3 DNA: TGTGCCAGCAGGGTGGCATCCTATAATTCACCCCTCCACTTT.

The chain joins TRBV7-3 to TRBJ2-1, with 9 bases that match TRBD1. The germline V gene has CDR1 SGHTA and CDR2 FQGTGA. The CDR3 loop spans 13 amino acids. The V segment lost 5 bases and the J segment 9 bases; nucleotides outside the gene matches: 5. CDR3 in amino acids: CASSPQGQGEQFF. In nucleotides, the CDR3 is TGTGCCAGCAGCCCCCAGGGACAGGGTGAGCAGTTCTTC. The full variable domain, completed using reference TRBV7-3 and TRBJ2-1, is GAGVSQTPSNKVTEKGKYVELRCDPISGHTALYWYRQSLGQGPEFLIYFQGTGAADDSGLPNDRFFAVRPEGSVSTLKIQRTERGDSAVYLCASSPQGQGEQFFGPGTRLTVL.

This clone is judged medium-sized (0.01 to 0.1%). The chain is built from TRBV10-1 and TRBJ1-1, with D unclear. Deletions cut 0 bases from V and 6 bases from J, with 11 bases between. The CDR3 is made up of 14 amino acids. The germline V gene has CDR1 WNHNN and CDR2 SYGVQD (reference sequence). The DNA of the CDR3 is TGCGCCAGCAGTGAGTCCGCAGAAGTGGCTGAAGCTTTCTTT. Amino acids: CASSESAEVAEAFF.